This paragraph reports one T cell receptor (beta chain). The antigen remains undetermined. Per the germline V gene, CDR1 is SGHTA and CDR2 is FQGTGA. Trimming removed 1 base from V and 6 bases from J, with 7 bases in between. This CDR3 comprises 14 residues. This specimen belongs to a study of cytomegalovirus exposure and HLA in healthy donors. The PCR ran on 60 Vbeta and 13 Jbeta primers. Measured with immunoSEQ multiplex PCR; TCRdb has only the in-frame clones, and not every one. The sample lists about 130,000 clones, 75% to 80% seen once, with 3.6% in the top ten. Study-level points and caveats: Most subjects' HLA-A and HLA-B alleles were reportedly predicted from TCR beta sequences. The productive fraction for most TCR beta V segments was about 87% or about 30% in an earlier analysis.

This chain joins TRBV7-3 and TRBJ2-6; D is undetermined. The clonotype was recovered from a man in his forties in good health and CMV-seronegative. The sample was PBMCs. The CDR3 protein is CASSLNGAANVLTF. The DNA of the CDR3 is TGTGCCAGCAGCTTAAACGGTGCGGCCAACGTCCTGACTTTC.